This T cell receptor beta chain is from a study of cytomegalovirus exposure and HLA in healthy donors. The PCR used 60 Vbeta and 13 Jbeta primers. Measured with immunoSEQ multiplex PCR; TCRdb has only the in-frame clones, and not every one. The table lists 200,000 or so clones, about 80% of them singletons. Sequenced sample: PBMCs. The clonotype originates from a woman aged 18-29 years in good health and CMV-seropositive.

As DNA, the CDR3 is TGTGCCAGCAGCGGCACCGGGACAGTTGATTCACCCCTCCACTTT. Encoded protein: CASSGTGTVDSPLHF. The chain employs TRBV9 and TRBJ1-6, with TRBD1 identical over 7 bases. Germline V gives CDR1 SGDLS, CDR2 YYNGEE. The CDR3 sequence is 15 residues long. V gave up 3 bases and J gave up 8 bases; unmatched junction bases: 8.